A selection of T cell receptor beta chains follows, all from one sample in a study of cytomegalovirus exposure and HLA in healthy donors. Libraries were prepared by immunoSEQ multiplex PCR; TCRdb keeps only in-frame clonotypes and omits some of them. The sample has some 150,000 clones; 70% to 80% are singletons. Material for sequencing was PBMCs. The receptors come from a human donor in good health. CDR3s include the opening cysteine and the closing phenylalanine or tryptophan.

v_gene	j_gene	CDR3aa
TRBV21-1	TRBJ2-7	CASSTPEGKKSSYEQYF
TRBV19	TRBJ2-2	CASSIGYGGGDTGELFF
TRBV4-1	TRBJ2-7	CASSPKGQRNYEQYF
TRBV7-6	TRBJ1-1	CASGEGLHTEAFF
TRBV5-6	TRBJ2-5	CASSLGAGGPFSLETQYF
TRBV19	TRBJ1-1	CASSSTGTNTEAFF
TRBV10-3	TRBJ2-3	CAISESLGAGTDTQYF
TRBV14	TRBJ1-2	CASSLLSGYTF
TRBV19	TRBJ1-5	CASSRGSSNQPQHF
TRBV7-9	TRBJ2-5	CASSHGKETQYF
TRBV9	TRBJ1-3	CASSAFQTGAGNTIYF
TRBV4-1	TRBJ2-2	CASSLDRETGELFF
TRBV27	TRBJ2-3	CASSFTVLAGRTDTQYF
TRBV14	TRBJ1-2	CASSRTRQGNYGYTF
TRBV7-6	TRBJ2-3	CASSLRLEGAPDTQYF
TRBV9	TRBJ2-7	CASALADNYEQYF
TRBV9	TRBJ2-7	CASSPRSLAGAYEQYF
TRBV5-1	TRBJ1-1	CASQFRVNTEAFF
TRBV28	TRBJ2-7	CASSYIDEQYF
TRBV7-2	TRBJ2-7	CASSLTSGGGVSYEQYF
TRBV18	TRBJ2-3	CASSEEDTQYF
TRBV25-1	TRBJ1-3	CASSESTGGWDTIYF
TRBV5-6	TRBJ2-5	CASSLGSHETQYF
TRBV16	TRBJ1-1	CASSQQVLNTEAFF
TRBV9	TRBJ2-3	CASSPGTSGHTDTQYF
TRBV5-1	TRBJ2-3	CASSLAGALPSTDTQYF
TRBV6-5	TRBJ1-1	CASSRTGEAFF
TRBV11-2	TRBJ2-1	CASSSTPGPYNEQFF
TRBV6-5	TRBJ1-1	CASTQGSGQTEAFF
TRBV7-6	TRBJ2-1	CASSLLGGLLSNEQFF
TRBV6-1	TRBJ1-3	CASRSGWDVRNTIYF
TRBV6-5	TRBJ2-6	CASSPRVSGANVLTF
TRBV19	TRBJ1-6	CASDAGTNSPLHF
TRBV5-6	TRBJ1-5	CASSNRGQMGQPQHF
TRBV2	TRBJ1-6	CASRVDRTGGISPLHF
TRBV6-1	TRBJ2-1	CASSEYGTSLYNEQFF
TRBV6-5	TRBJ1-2	CASSYGRGWNGYTF
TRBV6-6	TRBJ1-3	CASSTGTGISGNTIYF